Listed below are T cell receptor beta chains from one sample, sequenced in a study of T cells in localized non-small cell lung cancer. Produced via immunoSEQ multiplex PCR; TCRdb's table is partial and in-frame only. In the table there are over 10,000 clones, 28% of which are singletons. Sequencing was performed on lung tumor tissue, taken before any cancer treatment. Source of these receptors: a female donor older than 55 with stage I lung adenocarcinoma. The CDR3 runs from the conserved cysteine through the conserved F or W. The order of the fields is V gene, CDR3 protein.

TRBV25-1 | CASRDRARETQYF
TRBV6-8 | CASTYSPGGDTEAFF
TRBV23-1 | CASSQDPGGHNTEAFF
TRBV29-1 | CSVEYRQLNTEAFF
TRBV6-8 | CASTDPGRWRAFF
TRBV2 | CASSASPIPLHF
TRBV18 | CASSPRTPSSYEQYF
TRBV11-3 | CASSLGRQGRTEAFF
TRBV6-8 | CASRDSSYNEQFF
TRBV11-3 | CASSTGGAGTGELFF
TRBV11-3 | CASSLTDSPYEQYF
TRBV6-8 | CASSPRTSGLNEQFF
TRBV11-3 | CASSLGAGGDTEAFF
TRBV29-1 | CSVADTNYGYTF
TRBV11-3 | CASSRGTETYEQYF
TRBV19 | CASSLGGRSNQPQHF
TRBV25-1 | CASSTPEINYGYTF
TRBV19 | CASSIGPNTEAFF
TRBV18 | CASSPGQFYGYTF
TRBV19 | CASTPRMANTGELFF
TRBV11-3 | CASSTPGTHSYEQYF
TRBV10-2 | CASSEREGPPNTEAFF
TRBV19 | CASSSRTGIGGYTF
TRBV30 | CAWIPITGSQETQYF
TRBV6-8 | CASGVGVTDTQYF
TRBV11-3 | CASSFGRMNTEAFF
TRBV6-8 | CASSYRGQGSYGYTF
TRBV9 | CASSVKDNSPLHF
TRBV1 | CASSQEAYGSAYNEQFF
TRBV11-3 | CASSSPGSTDTQYF
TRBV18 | CASSLQGNEQFF
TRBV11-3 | CASSPRGVVNTEAFF
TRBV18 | CASSRARGSANEKLFF
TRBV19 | CASSIGSNTEAFF